This T cell receptor beta chain was recovered during a study of T cell responses to AZD1222 COVID-19 vaccine. Study observations and caveats: Two AZD1222 administrations were followed by greater Spike-specific TCR breadth and depth. Spike-wide vaccine-associated CD4 TCRs dominated at 160-218 and 743-854. Donors were mostly white British, more females; clonal diversity possibly underestimated.

Assay used: immunoSEQ multiplex PCR; TCRdb lists only in-frame clones, some missing. The sample consists of tens of thousands of clones, roughly nine tenths of them appearing once. About this clone itself: Its antigen is still unknown.

V was pared by 4 bases and J by 8 bases, with 7 bases of the junction left unmatched. Germline CDR1 reads SGHRS; CDR2 reads YFSETQ. CDR3 length equals 15 residues. The rearrangement links TRBV5-1 to TRBJ2-1; 12 nucleotides match TRBD1. The source material was peripheral blood, sampled 28 days after the second AZD1222 dose. The TCR originated in an adult who received the AZD1222 COVID-19 vaccine. The CDR3 loop is CASSPGTGGRDEQFF. CDR3 nucleotide sequence: TGCGCCAGCAGCCCCGGGACAGGGGGCCGGGATGAGCAGTTCTTC.